This T cell receptor beta chain originates from a study of T cell responses to AZD1222 COVID-19 vaccine. Broader study findings: Repertoires were collected only later (after the peak T cell response had occurred). Only five or six AZD1222 recipients were seropositive at baseline. A rise in Spike-specific TCR breadth and depth followed two AZD1222 doses. Clonal diversity was possibly underestimated; the donors were predominantly white British and more often female.

In regard to this clone: No antigen is known for it.

Method: immunoSEQ multiplex PCR; TCRdb's copy keeps in-frame clones and lacks some. The sample lists about 180,000 clones, around nine tenths seen once, with roughly 8% in the top ten. This TCR was recovered from an adult in good health. The input for sequencing was peripheral blood, taken on day 0 of AZD1222 vaccination.

Here the CDR3 reads CASSLDGAGNQPQHF. The CDR3 DNA reads TGTGCCAGCAGCTTGGATGGGGCGGGCAATCAGCCCCAGCATTTT. This sequence joins TRBV5-4 and TRBJ1-5, with D perhaps matching TRBD1 (5 bases). Trimming took 0 bases from V and 2 from J, leaving 9 bases between them. The CDR3 has 15 residues. The V gene's germline CDR1 is SGHNT and CDR2 YYREEE (reference sequence).